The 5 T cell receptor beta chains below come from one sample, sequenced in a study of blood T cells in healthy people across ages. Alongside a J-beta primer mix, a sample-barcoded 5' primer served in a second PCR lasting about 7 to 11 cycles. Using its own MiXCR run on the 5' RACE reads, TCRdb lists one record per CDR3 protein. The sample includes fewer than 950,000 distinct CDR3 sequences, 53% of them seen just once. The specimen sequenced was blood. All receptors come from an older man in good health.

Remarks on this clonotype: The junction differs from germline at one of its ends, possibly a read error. CDR3 DNA sequence: TGCGCCAGCCACGACCCGACCAGGGTTAACAAGGAGCAGTTCTTC. Translated: CASHDPTRVNKEQFF. The chain has TRBV5-1 and TRBJ2-1; tentative D call: TRBD1 (5 bases). This CDR3 spans 15 amino acids. Germline V gene lookup returns CDR1 SGHRS and CDR2 YFSETQ.

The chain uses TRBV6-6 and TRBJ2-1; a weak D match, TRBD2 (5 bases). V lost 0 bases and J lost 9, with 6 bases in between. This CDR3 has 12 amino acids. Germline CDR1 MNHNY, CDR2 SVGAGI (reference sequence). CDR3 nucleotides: TGTGCCAGCAGTTACTCGACTACTGAGCAGTTCTTC. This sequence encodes CASSYSTTEQFF.

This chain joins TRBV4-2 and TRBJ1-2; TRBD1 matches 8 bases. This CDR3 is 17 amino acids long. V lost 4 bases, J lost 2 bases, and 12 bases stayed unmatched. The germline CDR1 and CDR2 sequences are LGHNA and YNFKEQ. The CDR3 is CASSPQSQGAQNYGYTF. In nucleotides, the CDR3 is TGTGCCAGCAGCCCGCAGTCCCAGGGGGCGCAGAACTATGGCTACACCTTC.

The CDR3 spells CASSRGQRRTQYF. In DNA, the CDR3 is TGTGCCAGCAGCCGAGGACAGAGACGAACTCAGTACTTC. The chain couples TRBV3-1 to TRBJ2-7, with D possibly matching TRBD1 (6 bases). This CDR3 is 13 amino acids long. Germline loops: CDR1 LGHDT, CDR2 YNNKEL (reference sequence). Trimming took 4 bases from V and 10 from J, leaving 17 bases between them.

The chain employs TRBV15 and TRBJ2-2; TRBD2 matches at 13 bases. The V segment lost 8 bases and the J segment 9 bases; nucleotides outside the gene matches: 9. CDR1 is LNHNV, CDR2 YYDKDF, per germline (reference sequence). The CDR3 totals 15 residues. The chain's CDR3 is CATGLAGEHPRELFF. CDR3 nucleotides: TGTGCCACCGGACTAGCGGGAGAGCACCCTAGGGAGCTGTTTTTT.